This T cell receptor (beta chain) was captured in a study of T cells after yellow fever vaccination. On the study more broadly: The fractions with low cell numbers were processed using SMART-Seq v4 Ultra Low Input. Study-wide results and caveats: In post-booster samples, most primary-vaccination clones reappeared (96% CD4, 70% to 90% CD8).

Germline V lookup: CDR1 MNHEY, CDR2 SMNVEV (reference sequence). The CDR3 loop spans 13 amino acids. The V and J ends lost 10 bases and 4 bases, in that order; junction bases with no gene match: 6. Synthesis of TCR cDNA relied on 5'RACE template switching, which attached a universal primer site and UMIs. TCRdb re-called the 5' RACE reads with MiXCR, one entry per CDR3 protein. The table includes 300,000 to 400,000 distinct CDR3 sequences, approximately 6% detected once. A remark on this clonotype: Its target is not known.

This receptor was identified in a man aged 30-40 years who received the YFV17D yellow fever vaccine. The sample in question was PBMCs, obtained 5 days after the yellow fever booster vaccination. This chain connects TRBV27 to TRBJ2-4, with 8 bases lining up with TRBD1. For the CDR3, the DNA is TGTGCCACCTCGTGGGACAGGAAAAACATTCAGTACTTC. Its protein product is CATSWDRKNIQYF.